This is a list of T cell receptor beta chains from one sample in a study of CD8+CD57+ T cells in acquired aplastic anemia. Using its own MiXCR run on the reads, TCRdb lists one record per CDR3 protein. Here the sample spans roughly 160,000 distinct CDR3 sequences, around 75% being singletons. The sample consisted of sorted CD4+, CD8+, or CD8+CD57+ T cells (not recorded which) from PBMCs. These receptors were obtained from a human donor with aplastic anemia. Both conserved end residues are part of each CDR3.

V,CDR3
TRBV20-1,CSASPLSTEAFF
TRBV12-3/TRBV12-4,CASTTGGNTEAFF
TRBV7-2,CASSLAGKYEQYF
TRBV20-1,CSARPTEETQYF
TRBV10-3,CAISESGRGSSYNEQFF
TRBV6-4,CASSQEIGQPQHF
TRBV5-1,CASSFVAGSSTDTQYF
TRBV15,CATSSRTENYGYTF
TRBV2,CASSQEGTGGMETQYF
TRBV7-9,CASSPQTALNTEAFF
TRBV6-4,CASSAGTGGPYNEQFF
TRBV12-3/TRBV12-4,CASSETGGVSYEQYF
TRBV7-8,CASSPTGHEQFF
TRBV9,CASSQPTGQGTEAFF
TRBV5-1,CASSSTSGGGVEQLF
TRBV3-1,CASSQDRALLHF
TRBV2,CASKSGVFGLAGGPDEQYF
TRBV20-1,CSASVEISGYEQYF
TRBV7-9,CASSMPGEAYNEQFF
TRBV29-1,CSVEGGGQGDYGYTF
TRBV19,CASSIGIDQPQHF
TRBV4-2,CASSLRLQEKVNSPLHF
TRBV20-1,CSARATDTEAFF
TRBV24-1,CATRRDTYSNQPQHF
TRBV24-1,CATSDGTSGPVHHEQFF
TRBV20-1,CSARDLASPKETQYF
TRBV25-1,CASSDDRVSATNEKLFF
TRBV20-1,CSASTLAGSIGGTQYF
TRBV27,CASSSSPYEQYF
TRBV20-1,CSARANFLTGNNEQFF
TRBV7-2,CASRSGTGEDEQYF
TRBV15,CATSRGRTGGPEAFF
TRBV10-1,CASSESGSIAKNIQYF
TRBV28,CASSLSRGQKETQYF
TRBV7-3,CASSPWGWREGLYEQYF
TRBV20-1,CSAATNEKLFF
TRBV10-3,CAISEMGPPTTEAFF
TRBV2,CASRYRGVTDTQYF
TRBV7-3,CASSLSGFGYTF
TRBV20-1,CSATTALNTEAFF
TRBV24-1,CATSDFPLTWRKTYGYTF
TRBV7-2,CASRPSVGTEQFF
TRBV2,CASRGTGITWEQYF
TRBV15,CATSTDRGVYEQYF
TRBV24-1,CAIRGGTGSIDYGYTF
TRBV7-9,CASSEGEGVRRYEQYF
TRBV5-1,CASSWRGTGVRGEQYF
TRBV20-1,CSASIAGAYNEQFF
TRBV5-8,CASSVSPGDNEQFF
TRBV7-8,CASSLLGAYEQYF
TRBV24-1,CATGASREQFF
TRBV5-8,CASSLEGPGANVLTF
TRBV2,CASRVEGTDTQYF
TRBV7-2,CASSQPGTGGEQYF
TRBV20-1,CSAGAQGPLDEQYF